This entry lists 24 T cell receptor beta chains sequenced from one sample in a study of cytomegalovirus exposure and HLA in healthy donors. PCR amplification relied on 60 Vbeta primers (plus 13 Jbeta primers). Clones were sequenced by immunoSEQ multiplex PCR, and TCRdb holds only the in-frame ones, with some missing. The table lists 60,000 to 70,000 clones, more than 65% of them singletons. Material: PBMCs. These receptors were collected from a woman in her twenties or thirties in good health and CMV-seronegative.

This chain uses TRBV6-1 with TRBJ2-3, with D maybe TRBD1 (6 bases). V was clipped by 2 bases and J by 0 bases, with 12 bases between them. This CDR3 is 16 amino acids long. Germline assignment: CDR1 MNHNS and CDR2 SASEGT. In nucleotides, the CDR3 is TGTGCCAGCAGTGAACAGGGGTTCTCTAGCACAGATACGCAGTATTTT. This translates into CASSEQGFSSTDTQYF.

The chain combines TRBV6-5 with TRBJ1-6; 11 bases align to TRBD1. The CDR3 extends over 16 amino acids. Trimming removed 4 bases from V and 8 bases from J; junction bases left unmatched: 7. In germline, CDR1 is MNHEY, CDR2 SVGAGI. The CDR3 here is CASSSRTGGAHSPLHF. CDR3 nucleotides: TGTGCCAGCAGTTCCCGGACAGGGGGCGCACATTCACCCCTCCACTTT.

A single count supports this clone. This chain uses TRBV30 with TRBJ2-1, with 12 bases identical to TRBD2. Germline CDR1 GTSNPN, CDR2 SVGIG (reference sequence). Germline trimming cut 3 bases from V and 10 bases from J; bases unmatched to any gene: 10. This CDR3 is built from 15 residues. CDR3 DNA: TGTGCCTGGAGGGGGACTAGCGGGTCGCAATGGGAGCAGTTCTTC. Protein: CAWRGTSGSQWEQFF.

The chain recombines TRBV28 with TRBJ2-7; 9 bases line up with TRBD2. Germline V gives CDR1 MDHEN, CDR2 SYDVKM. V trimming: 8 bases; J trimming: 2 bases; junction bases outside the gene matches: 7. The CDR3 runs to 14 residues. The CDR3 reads CASGAGGKTYEQYV. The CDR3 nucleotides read TGTGCCAGCGGAGCGGGAGGTAAAACCTACGAGCAGTACGTC.

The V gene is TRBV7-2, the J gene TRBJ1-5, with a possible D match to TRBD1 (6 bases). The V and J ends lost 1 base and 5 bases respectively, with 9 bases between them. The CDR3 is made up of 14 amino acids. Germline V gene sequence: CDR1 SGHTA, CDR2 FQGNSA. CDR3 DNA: TGTGCCAGCAGCTTAGGCAGGGGCCATCAGCCCCAGCATTTT. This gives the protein CASSLGRGHQPQHF.

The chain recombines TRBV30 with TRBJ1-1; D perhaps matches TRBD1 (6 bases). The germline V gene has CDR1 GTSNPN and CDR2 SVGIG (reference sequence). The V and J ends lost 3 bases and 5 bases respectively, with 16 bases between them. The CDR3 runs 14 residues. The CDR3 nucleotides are TGTGCCTGGAGAAACACAGGGTCGAGGACTGAAGCTTTCTTT. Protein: CAWRNTGSRTEAFF.

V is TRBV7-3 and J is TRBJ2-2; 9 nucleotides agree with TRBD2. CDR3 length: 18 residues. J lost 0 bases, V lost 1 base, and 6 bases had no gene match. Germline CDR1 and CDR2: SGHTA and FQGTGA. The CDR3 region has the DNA TGTGCCAGCAGCTTAAACCCTAGCGGGATATCGAACACCGGGGAGCTGTTTTTT. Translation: CASSLNPSGISNTGELFF. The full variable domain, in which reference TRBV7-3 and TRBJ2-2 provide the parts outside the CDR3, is GAGVSQTPSNKVTEKGKYVELRCDPISGHTALYWYRQSLGQGPEFLIYFQGTGAADDSGLPNDRFFAVRPEGSVSTLKIQRTERGDSAVYLCASSLNPSGISNTGELFFGEGSRLTVL.

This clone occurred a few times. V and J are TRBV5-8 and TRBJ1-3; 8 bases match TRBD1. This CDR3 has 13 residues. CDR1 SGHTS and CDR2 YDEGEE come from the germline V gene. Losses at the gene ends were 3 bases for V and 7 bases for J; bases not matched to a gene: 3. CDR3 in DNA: TGTGCCAGCAGCTCGGACAGGGTCAACACCATATATTTT. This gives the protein CASSSDRVNTIYF.

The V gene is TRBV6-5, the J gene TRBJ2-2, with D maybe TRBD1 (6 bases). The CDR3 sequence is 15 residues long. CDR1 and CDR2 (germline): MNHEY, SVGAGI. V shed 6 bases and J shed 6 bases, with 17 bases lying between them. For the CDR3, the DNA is TGTGCCAGCAGCCCCTGGAACAGGGAATCCGGGGAGCTGTTTTTT. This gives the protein CASSPWNRESGELFF.

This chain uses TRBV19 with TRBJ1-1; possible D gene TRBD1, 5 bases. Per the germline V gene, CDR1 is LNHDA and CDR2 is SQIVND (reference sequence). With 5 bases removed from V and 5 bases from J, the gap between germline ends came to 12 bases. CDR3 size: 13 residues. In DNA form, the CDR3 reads TGTGCCAGTAGTCCCCGGGGGAGGACTGAAGCTTTCTTT. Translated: CASSPRGRTEAFF.

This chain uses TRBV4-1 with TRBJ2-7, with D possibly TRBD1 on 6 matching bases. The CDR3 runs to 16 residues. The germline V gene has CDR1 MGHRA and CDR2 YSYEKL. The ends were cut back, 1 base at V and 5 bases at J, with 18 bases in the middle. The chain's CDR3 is CASSQGTIRGQHEQYF. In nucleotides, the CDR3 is TGCGCCAGCAGCCAAGGGACGATCAGGGGCCAACACGAGCAGTACTTC.

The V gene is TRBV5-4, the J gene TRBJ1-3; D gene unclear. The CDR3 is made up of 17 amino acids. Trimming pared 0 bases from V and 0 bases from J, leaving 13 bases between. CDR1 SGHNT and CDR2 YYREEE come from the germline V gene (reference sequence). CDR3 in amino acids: CASSLAGRALSGNTIYF. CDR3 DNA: TGTGCCAGCAGCTTGGCTGGGCGGGCCCTCTCTGGAAACACCATATATTTT.

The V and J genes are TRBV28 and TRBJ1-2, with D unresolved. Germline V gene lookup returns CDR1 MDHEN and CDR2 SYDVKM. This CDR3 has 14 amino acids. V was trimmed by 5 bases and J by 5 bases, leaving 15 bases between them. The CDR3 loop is CASSPQSHSYGYTF. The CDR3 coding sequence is TGTGCCAGCAGTCCCCAATCCCACAGTTATGGCTACACCTTC.

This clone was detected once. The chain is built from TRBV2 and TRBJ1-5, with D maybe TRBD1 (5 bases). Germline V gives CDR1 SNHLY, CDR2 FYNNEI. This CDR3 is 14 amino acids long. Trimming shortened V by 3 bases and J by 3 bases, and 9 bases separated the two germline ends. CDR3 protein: CASSEGRDNQPQHF. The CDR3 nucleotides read TGTGCCAGCAGTGAGGGCAGGGACAATCAGCCCCAGCATTTT.

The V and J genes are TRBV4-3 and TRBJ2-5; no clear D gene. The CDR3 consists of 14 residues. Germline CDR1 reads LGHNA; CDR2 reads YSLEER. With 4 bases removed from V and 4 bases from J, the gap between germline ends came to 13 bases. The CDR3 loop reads CASSPRVRSETQYF. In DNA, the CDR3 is TGCGCCAGCAGCCCCCGGGTCCGGTCAGAGACCCAGTACTTC.

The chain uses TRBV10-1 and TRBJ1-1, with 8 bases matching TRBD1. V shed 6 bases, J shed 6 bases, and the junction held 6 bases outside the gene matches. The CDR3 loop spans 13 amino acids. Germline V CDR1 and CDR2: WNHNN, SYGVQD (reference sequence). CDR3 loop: CASSQGAKAEAFF. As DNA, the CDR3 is TGCGCCAGCAGCCAGGGGGCAAAGGCTGAAGCTTTCTTT.

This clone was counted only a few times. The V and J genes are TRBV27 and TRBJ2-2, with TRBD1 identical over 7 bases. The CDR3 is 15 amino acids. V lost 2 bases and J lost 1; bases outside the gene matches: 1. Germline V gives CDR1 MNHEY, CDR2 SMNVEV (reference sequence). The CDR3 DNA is TGTGCCAGCAGTTTAAGGGGGCTGAACACCGGGGAGCTGTTTTTT. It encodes CASSLRGLNTGELFF.

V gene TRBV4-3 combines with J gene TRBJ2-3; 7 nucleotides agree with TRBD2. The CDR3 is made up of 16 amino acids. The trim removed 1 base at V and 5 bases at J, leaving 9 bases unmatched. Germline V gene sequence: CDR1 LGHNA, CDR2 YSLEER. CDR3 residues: CASSQVGGLSRDTQYF. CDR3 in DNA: TGCGCCAGCAGCCAAGTCGGGGGACTATCTCGAGATACGCAGTATTTT.

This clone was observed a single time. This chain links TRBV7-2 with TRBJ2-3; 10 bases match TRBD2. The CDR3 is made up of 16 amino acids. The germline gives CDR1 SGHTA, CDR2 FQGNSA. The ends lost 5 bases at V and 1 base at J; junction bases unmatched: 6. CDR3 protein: CASSPSGGAGTDTQYF. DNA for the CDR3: TGTGCCAGCAGCCCTAGCGGGGGAGCAGGCACAGATACGCAGTATTTT.

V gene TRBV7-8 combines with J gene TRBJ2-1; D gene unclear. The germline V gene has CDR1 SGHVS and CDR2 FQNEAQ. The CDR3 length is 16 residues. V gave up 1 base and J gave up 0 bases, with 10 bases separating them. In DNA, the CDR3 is TGTGCCAGCAGCTTAGATTACGCCAGCTCCTACAATGAGCAGTTCTTC. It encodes CASSLDYASSYNEQFF.

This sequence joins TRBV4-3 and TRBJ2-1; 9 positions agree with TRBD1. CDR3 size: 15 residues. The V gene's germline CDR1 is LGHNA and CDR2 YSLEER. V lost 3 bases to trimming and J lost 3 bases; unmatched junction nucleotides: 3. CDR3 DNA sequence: TGCGCCAGCAGCCACGGACAGGGGAACTACAATGAGCAGTTCTTC. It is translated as CASSHGQGNYNEQFF.

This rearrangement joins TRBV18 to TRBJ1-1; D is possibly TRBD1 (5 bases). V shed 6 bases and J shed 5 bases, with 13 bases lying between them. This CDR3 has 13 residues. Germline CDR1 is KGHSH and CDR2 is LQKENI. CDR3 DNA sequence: TGTGCCAGCTCCCCCTGGGGGGGAACTGAAGCTTTCTTT. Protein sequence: CASSPWGGTEAFF.

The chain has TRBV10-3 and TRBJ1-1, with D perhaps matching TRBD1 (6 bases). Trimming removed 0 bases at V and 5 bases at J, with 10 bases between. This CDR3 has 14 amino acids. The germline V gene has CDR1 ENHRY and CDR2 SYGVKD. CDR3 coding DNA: TGTGCCATCAGTGAGTCGGGGGCCGGTACTGAAGCTTTCTTT. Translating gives CAISESGAGTEAFF.

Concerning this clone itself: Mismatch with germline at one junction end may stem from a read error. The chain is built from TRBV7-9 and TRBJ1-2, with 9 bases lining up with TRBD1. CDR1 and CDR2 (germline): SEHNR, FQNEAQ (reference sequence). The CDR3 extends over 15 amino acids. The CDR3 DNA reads TGTTCCAGCAGCGCCGGGACAGGGAGTATCTATGGCTACACCTTC. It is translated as CSSSAGTGSIYGYTF.